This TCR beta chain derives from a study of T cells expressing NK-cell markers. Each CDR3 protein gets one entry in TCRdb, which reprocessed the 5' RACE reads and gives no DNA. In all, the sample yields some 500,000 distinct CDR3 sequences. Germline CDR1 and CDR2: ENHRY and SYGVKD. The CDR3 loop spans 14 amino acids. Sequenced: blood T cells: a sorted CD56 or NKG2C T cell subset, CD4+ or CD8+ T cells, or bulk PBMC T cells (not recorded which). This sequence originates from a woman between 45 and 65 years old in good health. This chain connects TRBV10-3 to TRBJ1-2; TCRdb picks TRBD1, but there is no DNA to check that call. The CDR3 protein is CAISEDSANYGYTF.